The 17 T cell receptor beta chains presented below share a single source sample, sequenced in a study of T-cell memory formation after mild COVID-19. In TCRdb, the 5' RACE reads were re-called with MiXCR into one record per CDR3 protein. The sample comprises 350,000 to 450,000 distinct CDR3 sequences, roughly an eighth of which are singletons, and roughly a fifth rests with the top ten. The source material was PBMCs or a T cell subset sorted from them (not recorded which). Receptors were obtained from a man between 18 and 35 years old who had mild COVID-19 (a few samples of this study predate the infection). Cell type and time point are not known.

In this sample, this clonotype turned up a few times. The chain couples TRBV6-1 to TRBJ2-7; D tentatively reads TRBD1 or TRBD2 (5 bases each). With 8 bases removed from V and 0 bases from J, the gap between germline ends came to 14 bases. The CDR3 totals 14 residues. Germline values: CDR1 MNHNS, CDR2 SASEGT. The CDR3 loop is CASPRPGSSYEQYV. The CDR3, as DNA: TGTGCCAGCCCCCGGCCAGGGAGCTCCTACGAGCAGTACGTC.

The chain recombines TRBV6-1 with TRBJ2-7; a possible D gene is TRBD2 (6 bases). The CDR3 length is 12 residues. Germline-derived CDR1 and CDR2 are MNHNS and SASEGT. V dropped 8 bases and J dropped 4 bases, with 12 bases sitting between them. The CDR3 loop reads CASGTYGYEQYV. The CDR3 DNA follows: TGTGCCAGCGGGACTTATGGTTACGAGCAGTACGTC.

This clonotype has a count of ten or more. The chain recombines TRBV7-6 with TRBJ2-7, with 8 bases fitting TRBD1. Per germline, CDR1 SGHVS and CDR2 FNYEAQ. The CDR3 length is 15 residues. Losses at the gene ends were 5 bases for V and 2 bases for J; bases not matched to a gene: 8. In DNA, the CDR3 is TGTGCCAGCAGCCTTCGACAGGGGCGAACCTACGAGCAGTACTTC. Its protein is CASSLRQGRTYEQYF.

The rearrangement links TRBV5-1 to TRBJ2-2; the match to TRBD1 covers 7 bases. Trimming cost V 6 bases and J 3 bases; bases outside gene matches: 8. The CDR3 extends over 15 amino acids. Germline CDR1 SGHRS, CDR2 YFSETQ. The CDR3 reads CASTKDRVDTGELFF. The DNA of the CDR3 is TGCGCCAGCACCAAAGACAGGGTGGACACCGGGGAGCTGTTTTTT.

This clonotype showed up just a few times. This chain joins TRBV5-1 and TRBJ2-2; either TRBD1 or TRBD2 may fit D (5 bases each). V shed 5 bases and J shed 8 bases, with 22 bases lying between them. CDR1 is SGHRS and CDR2 is YFSETQ in the germline V gene. This CDR3 is 16 amino acids long. CDR3: CASRYPRDQAPGELFF. The CDR3 DNA reads TGCGCCAGCAGGTACCCCCGGGACCAAGCACCTGGGGAGCTGTTTTTT.

The chain carries TRBV20-1 and TRBJ1-2; 7 bases fit TRBD1. Germline CDR1 is DFQATT and CDR2 is SNEGSKA (reference sequence). V lost 3 bases and J lost 5; bases outside the gene matches: 6. This CDR3 has 13 amino acids. CDR3 amino acids: CSASSDREYGYTF. For the CDR3, the DNA is TGCAGTGCTAGTTCAGACAGGGAGTATGGCTACACCTTC.

This clonotype turned up a few times. This rearrangement joins TRBV11-2 to TRBJ2-5; D is perhaps TRBD1 or TRBD2 (5 bases each). The CDR3 is made up of 14 amino acids. The V and J ends lost 3 bases and 5 bases respectively, with 13 bases between them. Germline V gene data show CDR1 as SGHAT and CDR2 as FQNNGV. CDR3 coding DNA: TGTGCCAGCAGCTTTAGCCGGGGCGGGGAGACCCAGTACTTC. This encodes CASSFSRGGETQYF.

This clonotype was seen a few times. The chain employs TRBV14 and TRBJ1-4; no reliable D call. There are 13 residues in the CDR3. Germline V CDR1 and CDR2: SGHDN, FVKESK. The V end was cut by 6 bases, the J end by 6 bases, with 11 bases between. CDR3 sequence: CASRAQVYEKLFF. CDR3 in DNA: TGTGCCAGCAGAGCCCAGGTCTATGAAAAACTGTTTTTT.

This clonotype was seen more than once but under ten times. The V gene is TRBV7-9, the J gene TRBJ2-3; TRBD1 agrees at 12 bases. From germline, CDR1 is SEHNR and CDR2 FQNEAQ (reference sequence). The CDR3 has 19 residues. The junction had 13 bases not matched to a gene; V was cut back by 4 bases and J by 2 bases. CDR3 nucleotide sequence: TGTGCCAGCAGCTCAGCGAGGACGGGACAGGGGGCCCTCACAGATACGCAGTATTTT. It translates to CASSSARTGQGALTDTQYF. The variable domain in full, with the rest retrieved from reference TRBV7-9 and TRBJ2-3, is DTGVSQNPRHKITKRGQNVTFRCDPISEHNRLYWYRQTLGQGPEFLTYFQNEAQLEKSRLLSDRFSAERPKGSFSTLEIQRTEQGDSAMYLCASSSARTGQGALTDTQYFGPGTRLTVL.

There are a few counts of this clonotype. V and J are TRBV10-3 and TRBJ2-1, with 7 bases lining up with TRBD2. The CDR3 is made up of 15 amino acids. Germline values: CDR1 ENHRY, CDR2 SYGVKD. The ends lost 2 bases at V and 7 bases at J; junction bases unmatched: 8. CDR3 residues: CAISERDYSINEQFF. The CDR3, as DNA: TGTGCCATCAGTGAGAGGGACTATAGTATAAATGAGCAGTTCTTC.

CDR3 sequence (DNA): TGCAGTGCGACGGGACAGCCAGATCAGCCCCAGCATTTT. Protein product: CSATGQPDQPQHF. The J gene is TRBJ1-5, the V gene TRBV20-1, with 7 nucleotides matching TRBD1. In germline, CDR1 is DFQATT, CDR2 SNEGSKA (reference sequence). After removal of 6 bases from V and 5 bases from J, the junction contained 7 bases not matched to a gene. CDR3 size: 13 residues.

This clonotype was found a few times. V usage is TRBV6-5 and J usage is TRBJ2-1; 8 bases map to TRBD2. The CDR3 contains 14 residues. The germline V gene has CDR1 MNHEY and CDR2 SVGAGI. V shed 6 bases and J 8 bases; nucleotides not matched to a gene: 9. Here the CDR3 reads CASSRQTSGDEQFF. The CDR3, as DNA: TGTGCCAGCAGCCGACAAACTAGCGGCGATGAGCAGTTCTTC.

The V gene is TRBV7-2, the J gene TRBJ2-2; the D is unclear. Looked up from germline, CDR1 is SGHTA and CDR2 is FQGNSA. The CDR3 extends over 14 amino acids. The V end was cut by 1 base, the J end by 6 bases, with 9 bases between. Written as DNA, the CDR3 is TGTGCCAGCAGCTTAGGGGTAGACCCCGGGGAGCTGTTTTTT. This encodes CASSLGVDPGELFF. The full variable domain, completed using reference TRBV7-2 and TRBJ2-2, is GAGVSQSPSNKVTEKGKDVELRCDPISGHTALYWYRQSLGQGLEFLIYFQGNSAPDKSGLPSDRFSAERTGGSVSTLTIQRTQQEDSAVYLCASSLGVDPGELFFGEGSRLTVL.

This clonotype has a handful of counts. The gene calls are TRBV11-3 and TRBJ2-3; D is perhaps TRBD1 or TRBD2 (5 bases each). The CDR3 is 13 amino acids. Trimming cost V 3 bases and J 5 bases, with 9 bases left between them. From germline, CDR1 is SGHNT and CDR2 YENEEA. CDR3: CASSLGDRDTQYF. CDR3 nucleotides: TGTGCCAGCAGCTTGGGGGATAGAGATACGCAGTATTTT. Using reference TRBV11-3 and TRBJ2-3 for the parts outside the CDR3, the full variable domain is EAGVVQSPRYKIIEKKQPVAFWCNPISGHNTLYWYLQNLGQGPELLIRYENEEAVDDSQLPKDRFSAERLKGVDSTLKIQPAELGDSAVYLCASSLGDRDTQYFGPGTRLTVL.

The chain is built from TRBV6-2 or TRBV6-3 and TRBJ2-5, with D possibly TRBD2 on 6 matching bases. This CDR3 is 14 amino acids long. The V gene lost 3 bases and the J gene lost 5 bases, with 13 bases spanning the gap. Germline CDR1 MNHEY, CDR2 SVGEGT. The CDR3 DNA reads as TGTGCCAGCAGTTATGCGGGGCGCTGGGAGACCCAGTACTTC. Translation: CASSYAGRWETQYF.

This CDR3 is CASSPMTGDYGYTF. DNA for the CDR3: TGCGCCAGCAGCCCAATGACAGGGGATTATGGCTACACCTTC. This chain uses TRBV5-1 with TRBJ1-2; TRBD1 matches at 8 bases. Germline V lookup: CDR1 SGHRS, CDR2 YFSETQ. The CDR3 spans 14 residues. Trimming took 4 bases from V and 5 from J; bases not matched to a gene: 7.

This clonotype has only a few counts. The V call is TRBV12-3 or TRBV12-4, the J call TRBJ1-2, with D possibly TRBD1 on 5 matching bases. The CDR3 extends over 13 amino acids. V shed 5 bases and J shed 4 bases, with 11 bases lying between them. The CDR3 bases are TGTGCCAGCAGTACTGACAGCCTCTATGGCTACACCTTC. Amino acids: CASSTDSLYGYTF.